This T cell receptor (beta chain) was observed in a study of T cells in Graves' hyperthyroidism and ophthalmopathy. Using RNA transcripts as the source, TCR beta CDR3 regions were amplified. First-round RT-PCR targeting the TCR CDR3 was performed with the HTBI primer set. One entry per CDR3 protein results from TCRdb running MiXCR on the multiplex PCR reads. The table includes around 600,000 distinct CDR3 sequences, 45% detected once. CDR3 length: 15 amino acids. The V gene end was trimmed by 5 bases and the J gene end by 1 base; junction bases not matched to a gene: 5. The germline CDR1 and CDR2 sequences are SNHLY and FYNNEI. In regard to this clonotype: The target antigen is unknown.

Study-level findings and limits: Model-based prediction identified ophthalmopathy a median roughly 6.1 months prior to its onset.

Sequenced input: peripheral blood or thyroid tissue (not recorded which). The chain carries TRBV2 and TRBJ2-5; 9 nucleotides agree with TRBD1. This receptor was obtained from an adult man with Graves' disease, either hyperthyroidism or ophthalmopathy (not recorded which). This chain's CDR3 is CASSPRTGVQETQYF. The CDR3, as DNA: TGTGCCAGCAGTCCTCGGACAGGGGTCCAAGAGACCCAGTACTTC.